Relative to its sample, the clone carrying this T cell receptor beta chain is medium-sized (0.01 to 0.1%). Different DNA sequences within this sample yield the same CDR3. These data belong to a study of control samples from healthy donors and cancer patients. Some clones are missing from TCRdb's copy, which holds only in-frame ones; the method was immunoSEQ multiplex PCR. In the table there are about 140,000 clones, roughly nine tenths of which are singletons. Specimen: blood. The clonotype was recovered from a young woman in good health.

The CDR3 loop reads CSVELWESSYNEQFF. The CDR3, as DNA: TGCAGCGTTGAACTCTGGGAGAGCTCCTACAATGAGCAGTTCTTC. The V gene is TRBV29-1, the J gene TRBJ2-1; tentative D call: TRBD2 (5 bases). Germline loops: CDR1 SQVTM, CDR2 ANQGSEA. V was pared by 2 bases and J by 0 bases, with 11 bases between. There are 15 residues in the CDR3.